This paragraph covers one T cell receptor beta chain sequence. Its specificity is unknown. TCRdb keeps only in-frame clones here, not all; method: immunoSEQ multiplex PCR. The sample carries roughly 2.5 million clones, about 92% recorded once. The data were obtained in a study of shared clonotypes between healthy human individuals. General study results and limits: A reduction in generation probabilities was seen for non-shared clonotypes relative to those shared by all four donors.

CDR1 is SGHTA, CDR2 FQGNSA, per germline. With 5 bases clipped from V and 6 bases from J, the junction kept 5 bases outside the gene matches. The CDR3 extends over 16 amino acids. Material for sequencing was naive CD4+ T cells sorted from blood. Noted subset: CD45RA+ positively selected. The rearrangement joins TRBV7-2 to TRBJ2-1; TRBD2 matches 15 bases. This clonotype originated in a man aged 18 to 29 in good health. The chain's CDR3 is CASSLGTSGRPNEQFF. The CDR3 region has the DNA TGTGCCAGCAGCCTCGGGACTAGCGGGAGGCCCAATGAGCAGTTCTTC.